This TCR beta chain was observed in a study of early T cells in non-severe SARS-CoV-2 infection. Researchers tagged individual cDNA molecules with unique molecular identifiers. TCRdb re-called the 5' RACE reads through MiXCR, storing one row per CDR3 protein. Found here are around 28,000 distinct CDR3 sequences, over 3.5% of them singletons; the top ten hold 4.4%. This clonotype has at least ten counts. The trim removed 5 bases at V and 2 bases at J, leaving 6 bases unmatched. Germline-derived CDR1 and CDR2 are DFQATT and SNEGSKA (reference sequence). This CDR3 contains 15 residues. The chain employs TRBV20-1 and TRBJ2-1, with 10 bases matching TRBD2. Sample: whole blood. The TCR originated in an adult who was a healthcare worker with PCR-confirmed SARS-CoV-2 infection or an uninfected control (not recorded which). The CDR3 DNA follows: TGCAGTGCTCCTAGCGGGAGAGGGGCCTACAATGAGCAGTTCTTC. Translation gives CSAPSGRGAYNEQFF.